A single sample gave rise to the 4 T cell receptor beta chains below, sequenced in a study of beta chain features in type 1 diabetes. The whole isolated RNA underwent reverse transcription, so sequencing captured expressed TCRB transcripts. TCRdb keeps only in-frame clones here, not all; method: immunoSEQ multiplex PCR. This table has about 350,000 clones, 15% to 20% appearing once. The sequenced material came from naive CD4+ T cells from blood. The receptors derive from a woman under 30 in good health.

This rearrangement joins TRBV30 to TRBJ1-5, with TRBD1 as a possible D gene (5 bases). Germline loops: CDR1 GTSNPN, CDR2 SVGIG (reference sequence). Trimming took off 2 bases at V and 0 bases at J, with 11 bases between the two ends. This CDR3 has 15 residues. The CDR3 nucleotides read TGTGCCTGGAGTCTCGGGGACTATAGCAATCAGCCCCAGCATTTT. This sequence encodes CAWSLGDYSNQPQHF.

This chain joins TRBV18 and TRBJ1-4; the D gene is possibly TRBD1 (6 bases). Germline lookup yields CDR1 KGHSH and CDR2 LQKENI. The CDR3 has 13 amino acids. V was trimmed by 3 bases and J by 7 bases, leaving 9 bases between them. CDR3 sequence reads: CASSPTGGEKLFF. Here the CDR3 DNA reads TGTGCCAGCTCACCGACAGGAGGTGAAAAACTGTTTTTT.

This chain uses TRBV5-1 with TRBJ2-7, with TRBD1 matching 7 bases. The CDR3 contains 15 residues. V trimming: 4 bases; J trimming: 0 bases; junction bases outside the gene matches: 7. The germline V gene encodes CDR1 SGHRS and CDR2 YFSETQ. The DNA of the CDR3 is TGCGCCAGCAGCCTGGGACAGACGAGCTCCTACGAGCAGTACTTC. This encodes CASSLGQTSSYEQYF.

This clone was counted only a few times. The CDR3 sequence is CASSGLQGAGGGYTF. The CDR3 DNA is TGTGCCAGCAGTGGGCTCCAGGGGGCTGGAGGTGGCTACACCTTC. The V and J genes are TRBV2 and TRBJ1-2; 8 bases map to TRBD1. V shed 4 bases and J 7 bases; nucleotides not matched to a gene: 11. Germline V CDR1 and CDR2: SNHLY, FYNNEI. This CDR3 is 15 amino acids long.